This TCR beta chain was retrieved from a study of T cells in Graves' hyperthyroidism and ophthalmopathy (dated by TCRdb to the late 2010s). Background on the whole study: Peripheral blood was sampled at the time of initial diagnosis, prior to any treatment. TCR V-J signatures able to tell the groups apart were searched for in a discovery cohort of 90 to 100 patients, of whom fewer than 45 had Graves' ophthalmopathy and roughly 59 had stable Graves' hyperthyroidism. Prospective prediction of ophthalmopathy was tested in an independent validation cohort of some 19 hyperthyroidism patients and 17 patients who later progressed to ophthalmopathy. The 100 discovery patients were randomly divided into training and test sets at a 7:3 ratio. Thyroid tissue and blood T-cell repertoires from several Graves' hyperthyroidism patients were also compared in the study. After sampling, hyperthyroidism patients received methimazole starting at 30 mg daily, and ophthalmopathy patients received high-dose intravenous methylprednisolone. The paper describes TCR Vbeta CDR3 sequencing of about 140 peripheral blood samples, made up of 43 ophthalmopathy patients, more than 70 hyperthyroidism patients and some 17 progressor patients. The paper as a whole reports these results and caveats: Ophthalmopathy was separated from stable hyperthyroidism by a 13 V-J signature model, with 85% to 90% sensitivity and 81% to 82% specificity obtained in cross-validation and 80%/75% obtained in testing. In validation, progression to ophthalmopathy was predicted by the model with roughly 69% sensitivity and 72.22% specificity, a median of about 6.8 months before onset. No statistical method was used to set the sample size in advance, and investigators knew the group allocation. Most expanded thyroid clonotypes (frequency above 0.001) were also found in blood, which suggests that blood repertoires may mirror thyroid immune responses.

CDR1 and CDR2 are read off the germline V gene as SGHRS and YFSETQ. Trimmed from V: 0 bases; trimmed from J: 7 bases; junction bases lacking a gene match: 7. The CDR3, cysteine through phenylalanine, is 15 amino acids long. Only the CDR3 part of the read is kept: 45 bases, read in frame from the first base. Regarding this clonotype: Its antigen remains unidentified. Per-base qualities were not stored, and no clone one base away is much larger.

TCR beta CDR3 regions were amplified from RNA transcripts. A first-round RT-PCR of the TCR CDR3 used the HTBI primer set with the Qiagen OneStep RT-PCR kit. Libraries were constructed in a second round of multiplex PCR, after which size selection and purification were performed. The libraries were sequenced on an Illumina HiSeq2000 using paired-end 100 bp reads. Turning to the authors' computational methods: Raw data were processed with SOAPnuke, discarding reads with adapters, uncalled bases, mean Phred below 15, or no exact constant-primer or identifier match. COPE v1.2.5 was used to merge the high-quality paired reads, and each unique nucleotide sequence was defined as a clonotype. MiTCR v1.1 was used to align clonotypes to the IMGT TRBV, TRBD and TRBJ reference segments. The analysis was restricted to V-J combinations with a frequency above 0.0001, which together covered just over 98% of the repertoires. The TCS score was defined as the ratio of F50 (clonal expansion) to E x V (chaos), calculated using BLOSUM62-based TCRdist between CDR3 peptides within each V-J. Welch's t-statistics and random forest reduced 500 to 650 V-J features to 10 to 15, which were used in a naive Bayes classifier (R e1071). Using fastp trimming at Q25 and MiXCR clonotype assembly, TCRdb reanalyzed the public sequencing data and kept in-frame beta chains. A single entry per CDR3 protein holds the most common genes and DNA from its merged rows. None of the V and J calls come from the authors' own analysis; TCRdb made them. This sample gives some 570,000 distinct CDR3 sequences in total; 14% of them show up just once. The ten largest clones add up to less than 9% of the sample.

Moderately to severely active disease, a Clinical Activity Score of at least 3, a NOSPECS grade of at least 4, and a duration under 3 months were present in ophthalmopathy patients. Patients with uncontrolled infections, other autoimmune diseases, pregnancy or lactation were excluded. Diagnoses relied on clinical symptoms, serum thyroxine and TRAb, thyroid ultrasound and orbital computed tomography. Ficoll-Paque density gradient centrifugation was used to isolate PBMCs from about 9.4 ml of fresh peripheral blood. Total RNA was extracted with Trizol reagent, and quality was checked on an Agilent 2100 Bioanalyzer.

This sequence uses TRBV5-1 and TRBJ1-5; a stretch of 7 junction bases matches TRBD1. The sequenced sample consisted of blood. This clonotype was obtained from a woman in her late teens or twenties with Graves' ophthalmopathy. The base sequence is TGCGCCAGCAGCTTGGCCACAGGGGATGCCCAGCCCCAGCATTTT. Its product reads: CASSLATGDAQPQHF.